The next 22 T cell receptor beta chains were all read from a single sample in a study of cytomegalovirus exposure and HLA in healthy donors. Primers for the PCR totalled 60 Vbeta and 13 Jbeta. Assay: immunoSEQ multiplex PCR; the TCRdb copy retains only in-frame clones and omits some. In the table there are 200,000 or so clones, approximately 70% of which are singletons. The sample comprised PBMCs. These receptors came from a man aged 35-49 years in good health and CMV-seropositive.

The chain is built from TRBV6-5 and TRBJ1-4; 8 nucleotides align to TRBD1. This CDR3 spans 15 amino acids. The J segment lost 5 bases and the V segment lost 4 bases, leaving 6 bases of the junction unmatched. Per the germline V gene, CDR1 is MNHEY and CDR2 is SVGAGI. The CDR3 reads CASSSGQGPNEKLFF. The CDR3 DNA reads as TGTGCCAGCAGTTCTGGACAGGGTCCCAATGAAAAACTGTTTTTT.

The J gene is TRBJ1-4, the V gene TRBV4-3; D gene ambiguous. Germline V gene data show CDR1 as LGHNA and CDR2 as YSLEER. The CDR3 sequence is 15 residues long. Trimming took 0 bases from V and 8 from J, leaving 13 bases between them. The CDR3 sequence is CASSQERLVVEKLFF. DNA for the CDR3: TGCGCCAGCAGCCAAGAGCGCCTGGTCGTCGAAAAACTGTTTTTT.

Concerning this clone: The junction and the germline gene differ at one end; a read error may be behind it. Other nucleotide sequences in the sample specify the same CDR3. The genes are TRBV7-9 and TRBJ1-2, with 8 nucleotides matching TRBD1. The CDR3 runs to 15 residues. Germline V lookup: CDR1 SEHNR, CDR2 FQNEAQ (reference sequence). CDR3 bases: TGCGCCAGCAGCTTAGCAGGGGGCGTCGACTATGGCTACACCTTC. Amino acid sequence: CASSLAGGVDYGYTF. Complete variable domain (other parts from reference TRBV7-9 and TRBJ1-2): DTGVSQNPRHKITKRGQNVTFRCDPISEHNRLYWYRQTLGQGPEFLTYFQNEAQLEKSRLLSDRFSAERPKGSFSTLEIQRTEQGDSAMYLCASSLAGGVDYGYTFGSGTRLTVV.

The V and J genes are TRBV5-8 and TRBJ2-5; D perhaps matches TRBD2 (6 bases). V was trimmed by 4 bases and J by 5 bases, leaving 12 bases between them. Germline V lookup: CDR1 SGHTS, CDR2 YDEGEE. This CDR3 has 13 residues. DNA for the CDR3: TGTGCCAGCAGCCCGGGGAGGCCCGAGACCCAGTACTTC. Translated: CASSPGRPETQYF.

The gene calls are TRBV7-6 and TRBJ1-1; a weak D match, TRBD1 (6 bases). Germline lookup yields CDR1 SGHVS and CDR2 FNYEAQ. V was trimmed by 4 bases and J by 4 bases, leaving 10 bases between them. This CDR3 region has 13 residues. The DNA for the CDR3 is TGTGCCAGCAGCTCACAGGGTAGCACTGAAGCTTTCTTT. It yields the protein CASSSQGSTEAFF.

The V and J genes are TRBV11-2 and TRBJ2-7; 9 bases are shared with TRBD1. The CDR3 is 15 residues long. V lost 1 base and J lost 5; bases outside the gene matches: 6. Germline CDR1 reads SGHAT; CDR2 reads FQNNGV. This CDR3 reads CASSLGGQGGHEQYF. CDR3 DNA sequence: TGTGCCAGCAGCTTAGGGGGACAGGGAGGCCACGAGCAGTACTTC.

The gene calls are TRBV6-4 and TRBJ1-5; 9 nucleotides match TRBD1. There are 17 residues in the CDR3. V lost 0 bases, J lost 2 bases, and 5 bases stayed unmatched. Looked up from germline, CDR1 is MRHNA and CDR2 is SNTAGT. The CDR3 DNA reads TGTGCCAGCAGTGACTCGACAGGGGGAATATGCAATCAGCCCCAGCATTTT. Translated, it gives CASSDSTGGICNQPQHF.

V gene TRBV7-2 combines with J gene TRBJ2-7; 9 nucleotides line up with TRBD2. The CDR3 extends over 16 amino acids. The germline V gene encodes CDR1 SGHTA and CDR2 FQGNSA. V shed 0 bases and J 4 bases; nucleotides not matched to a gene: 7. CDR3 nucleotide sequence: TGTGCCAGCAGCTTAGCGGGCGGGGGGGCAGTATACGAGCAGTACTTC. It is translated as CASSLAGGGAVYEQYF. The variable domain in full, completed from reference TRBV7-2 and TRBJ2-7, reads GAGVSQSPSNKVTEKGKDVELRCDPISGHTALYWYRQSLGQGLEFLIYFQGNSAPDKSGLPSDRFSAERTGGSVSTLTIQRTQQEDSAVYLCASSLAGGGAVYEQYFGPGTRLTVT.

This sequence joins TRBV6-1 and TRBJ2-5, with 10 bases matching TRBD2. V trimming: 7 bases; J trimming: 5 bases; junction bases outside the gene matches: 7. The CDR3 sequence is 14 residues long. The germline V gene encodes CDR1 MNHNS and CDR2 SASEGT. The CDR3 coding sequence is TGTGCCAGCACAGCGGGGGGGGCCTGGGAGACCCAGTACTTC. It encodes CASTAGGAWETQYF.

The chain joins TRBV6-5 to TRBJ1-1; TRBD1 is a possible D gene (5 bases). With 5 bases removed from V and 7 bases from J, the gap between germline ends came to 11 bases. Germline V CDR1 and CDR2: MNHEY, SVGAGI. The CDR3 sequence is 12 residues long. DNA of the CDR3: TGTGCCAGCAGTCAGGGTGGAATTGAAGCTTTCTTT. As protein: CASSQGGIEAFF.

V gene TRBV6-1 combines with J gene TRBJ1-1; possible D gene TRBD1, 5 bases. Looked up from germline, CDR1 is MNHNS and CDR2 is SASEGT. The V end lost 6 bases, the J end lost 4 bases, and 12 bases lay between the germline ends. This CDR3 is built from 13 residues. Written as DNA, the CDR3 is TGTGCCAGCAGGCAGGGTACGGGCACTGAAGCTTTCTTT. Protein product: CASRQGTGTEAFF.

This clone was seen a few times. This chain links TRBV6-5 with TRBJ1-5; no clear D. Germline V gene data show CDR1 as MNHEY and CDR2 as SVGAGI. There are 14 residues in the CDR3. With 0 bases removed from V and 12 bases from J, the gap between germline ends came to 15 bases. CDR3 region: CASSYSNSDVDQHF. CDR3 nucleotides: TGTGCCAGCAGTTACTCGAATTCAGATGTCGACCAGCATTTT.

J is TRBJ2-7 and V is TRBV4-3; 11 bases are shared with TRBD1. CDR1 and CDR2 (germline): LGHNA, YSLEER. V dropped 1 base and J dropped 5; count of bases not matched to a gene: 4. The CDR3 length is 15 residues. CDR3 sequence: CASSQARTGGHEQYF. DNA for the CDR3: TGCGCCAGCAGCCAAGCTCGGACAGGGGGCCACGAGCAGTACTTC.

The genes are TRBV15 and TRBJ1-4, with a possible D match to TRBD1 (5 bases). The CDR3 covers 14 residues. Germline CDR1 is LNHNV and CDR2 is YYDKDF (reference sequence). Trimming left V 7 bases short and J 6 bases short, with 15 bases between. The CDR3, as DNA: TGTGCCACCACCTCAGGGTACCAATATGAAAAACTGTTTTTT. Its protein is CATTSGYQYEKLFF.

The genes are TRBV2 and TRBJ1-6, with D unresolved. This CDR3 comprises 13 residues. Germline CDR1 reads SNHLY; CDR2 reads FYNNEI. The germline V and J ends were trimmed by 1 base and 14 bases, with 12 bases remaining between them. The CDR3 nucleotides read TGTGCCAGCAGTGAAGGCGGGTACGGGACCCTCCACTTT. Its protein product is CASSEGGYGTLHF.

This rearrangement joins TRBV27 to TRBJ2-7; a possible D gene is TRBD2 (6 bases). Germline lookup yields CDR1 MNHEY and CDR2 SMNVEV (reference sequence). The CDR3 is 13 amino acids. V lost 3 bases, J lost 1 base, and 7 bases lay in between. CDR3 residues: CASSFRESYEQYF. CDR3 nucleotides: TGTGCCAGCAGTTTCCGGGAGTCCTACGAGCAGTACTTC.

The V call is TRBV6-5, the J call TRBJ2-7, with D possibly being TRBD2 (5 bases). Deletions cut 7 bases from V and 2 bases from J, with 18 bases between. This CDR3 spans 15 amino acids. The germline V gene has CDR1 MNHEY and CDR2 SVGAGI. The CDR3 reads CASTPRPEGTYEQYF. DNA for the CDR3: TGTGCCAGCACCCCGCGGCCAGAGGGAACCTACGAGCAGTACTTC.

The V gene is TRBV18, the J gene TRBJ2-7; D unresolved. The V gene's germline CDR1 is KGHSH and CDR2 LQKENI. CDR3 length: 13 residues. V was shortened by 0 bases and J by 2 bases, with 5 bases between the two germline ends. For the CDR3, the DNA is TGTGCCAGCTCACCACCGGCAGCCTACGAGCAGTACTTC. Translation: CASSPPAAYEQYF.

The V call is TRBV7-2, the J call TRBJ1-2, with 10 bases that match TRBD1. This CDR3 is built from 16 residues. Trimming removed 5 bases from V and 8 bases from J; junction bases left unmatched: 14. The germline CDR1 and CDR2 sequences are SGHTA and FQGNSA. CDR3 in DNA: TGTGCCAGCAGCACTGCGACAGGGGGCAGGACCGTCGGCTACACCTTC. Translating it yields CASSTATGGRTVGYTF.

This chain joins TRBV4-1 and TRBJ2-7, with a possible D match to TRBD2 (5 bases). The CDR3 has 15 residues. V was pared by 1 base and J by 5 bases, with 15 bases between. CDR1 and CDR2 (germline): MGHRA, YSYEKL. The CDR3 loop reads CASSQVMGAPNEQYF. CDR3 DNA: TGCGCCAGCAGCCAAGTTATGGGAGCCCCCAACGAGCAGTACTTC.

The V call is TRBV6-1, the J call TRBJ1-2, with D perhaps TRBD1 (6 bases). The V and J ends lost 1 base and 3 bases respectively, with 6 bases between them. The CDR3 is made up of 13 amino acids. CDR1 is MNHNS and CDR2 is SASEGT in the germline V gene. The CDR3 loop is CASSEGQDYGYTF. The CDR3 DNA reads TGTGCCAGCAGTGAAGGACAGGACTATGGCTACACCTTC.

The chain links TRBV2 to TRBJ1-2, with D possibly being TRBD1 (5 bases). CDR3 length: 15 amino acids. Trimming removed 4 bases from V and 6 bases from J, with 18 bases in between. The V gene's germline CDR1 is SNHLY and CDR2 FYNNEI. CDR3 amino acids: CASSAVIGLDNGYTF. The CDR3, as DNA: TGTGCCAGCAGTGCAGTCATCGGTCTGGACAATGGCTACACCTTC.